What follows describes a single T cell receptor (beta chain). Its specificity is not known. Losses at the gene ends were 4 bases for V and 4 bases for J; bases not matched to a gene: 9. The germline CDR1 and CDR2 sequences are SGHKS and YYEKEE (reference sequence). This CDR3 contains 15 residues. The data stem from a study of T cells in tuberculosis. Across the whole study: In South Africa, adults with active tuberculosis were compared with IGRA-negative and latently infected IGRA-positive adolescents.

Assay: immunoSEQ multiplex PCR; the TCRdb copy retains only in-frame clones and omits some. The sample has 30,000 or so clones; 90% are singletons. Points from the study as a whole: Shorter CDR3-alpha in active tuberculosis partly drove smaller distances. Classification accuracy was 87% (AUROC approximately 0.9) with the GMM-specific repertoire.

The sequencing sample was made of PBMCs. The receptor was isolated from a donor between 10 and 35 years old with latent tuberculosis or without tuberculosis infection. The rearrangement joins TRBV5-5 to TRBJ1-2; 8 bases align to TRBD1. CDR3 in DNA: TGTGCCAGCAGCGGGGGGACAGGTCTCGGCTATGGCTACACCTTC. This codes for CASSGGTGLGYGYTF. Combining the CDR3 with reference TRBV5-5 and TRBJ1-2 gives the whole variable domain DAGVTQSPTHLIKTRGQQVTLRCSPISGHKSVSWYQQVLGQGPQFIFQYYEKEERGRGNFPDRFSARQFPNYSSELNVNALLLGDSALYLCASSGGTGLGYGYTFGSGTRLTVV.